This TCR beta chain was identified during a study of control samples from healthy donors and cancer patients. The protocol was immunoSEQ multiplex PCR, while the TCRdb copy is restricted to in-frame clones and leaves out a portion. The sample lists some 170,000 clones, just over 95% occurring once. This CDR3 has 16 residues. The V end was cut by 1 base, the J end by 2 bases, with 14 bases between. Germline assignment: CDR1 SGHVS and CDR2 FQNEAQ. The TCR was taken from a woman under 40 in good health. The J gene is TRBJ1-1, the V gene TRBV7-8; maybe TRBD1 (5 bases). Source material: blood. The DNA for the CDR3 is TGTGCCAGCAGCTTAGATGGGGCCGCGCGAAACACTGAAGCTTTCTTT. Its translation is CASSLDGAARNTEAFF. The entire variable domain, with the rest obtained from reference TRBV7-8 and TRBJ1-1, is as follows: GAGVSQSPRYKVAKRGQDVALRCDPISGHVSLFWYQQALGQGPEFLTYFQNEAQLDKSGLPSDRFFAERPEGSVSTLKIQRTQQEDSAVYLCASSLDGAARNTEAFFGQGTRLTVV.